A single T cell receptor (beta chain) is shown here with its context. This sample is part of a study of shared clonotypes between healthy human individuals. Background on the study: Aged between 18 and 49, the donors were a couple of women and three men.

TCRdb keeps only in-frame clones here, not all; method: immunoSEQ multiplex PCR. The profile covers 900,000 to 1,200,000 clones, with about 84% appearing a single time and roughly 0.55% taken by the ten largest. Naive CD4+ cells were CD45RA-selected; the remaining cells were memory. The germline V gene encodes CDR1 SNHLY and CDR2 FYNNEI. This CDR3 is built from 13 residues. V was trimmed by 6 bases and J by 6 bases, leaving 14 bases between them. Sequences were obtained from memory CD4+ T cells from PBMCs. Subset of the sample: CD45RA-negative fraction. The sequence was obtained from a young man in good health. Some clones in this sample may be carry-over from other donors' samples. The chain carries TRBV2 and TRBJ1-2, with D unresolved. As DNA, the CDR3 is TGTGCCAGCAGAACATCCGGGAGTGATGGCTACACCTTC. It codes for CASRTSGSDGYTF.